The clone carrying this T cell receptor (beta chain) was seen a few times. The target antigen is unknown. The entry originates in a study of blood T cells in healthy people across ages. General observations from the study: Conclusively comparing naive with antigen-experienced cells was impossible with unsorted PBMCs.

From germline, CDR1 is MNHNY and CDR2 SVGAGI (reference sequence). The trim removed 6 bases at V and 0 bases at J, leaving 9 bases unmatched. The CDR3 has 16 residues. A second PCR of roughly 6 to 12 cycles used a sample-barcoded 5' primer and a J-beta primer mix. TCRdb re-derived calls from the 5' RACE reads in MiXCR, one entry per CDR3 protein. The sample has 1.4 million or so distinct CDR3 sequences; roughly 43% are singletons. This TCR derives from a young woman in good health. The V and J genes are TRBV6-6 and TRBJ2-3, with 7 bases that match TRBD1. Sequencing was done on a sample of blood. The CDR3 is CASSRPETGSTDTQYF. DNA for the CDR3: TGTGCCAGCAGCCGCCCCGAGACAGGGAGCACAGATACGCAGTATTTT.